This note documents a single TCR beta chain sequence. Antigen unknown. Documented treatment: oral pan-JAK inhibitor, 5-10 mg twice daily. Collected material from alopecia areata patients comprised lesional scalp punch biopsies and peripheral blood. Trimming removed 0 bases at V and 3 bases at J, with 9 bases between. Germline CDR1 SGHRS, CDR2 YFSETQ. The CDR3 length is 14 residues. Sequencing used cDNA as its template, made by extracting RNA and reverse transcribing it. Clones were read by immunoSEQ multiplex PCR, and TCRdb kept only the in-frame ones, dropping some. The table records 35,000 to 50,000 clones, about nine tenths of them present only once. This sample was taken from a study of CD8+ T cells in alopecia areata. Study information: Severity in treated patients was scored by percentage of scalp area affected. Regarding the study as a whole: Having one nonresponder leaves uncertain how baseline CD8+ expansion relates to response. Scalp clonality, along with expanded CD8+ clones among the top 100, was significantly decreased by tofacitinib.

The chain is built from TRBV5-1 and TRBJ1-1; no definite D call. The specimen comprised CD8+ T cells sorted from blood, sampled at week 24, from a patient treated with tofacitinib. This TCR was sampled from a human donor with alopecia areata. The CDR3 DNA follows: TGCGCCAGCAGCTTGGGTGGAGACTACACTGAAGCTTTCTTT. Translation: CASSLGGDYTEAFF.